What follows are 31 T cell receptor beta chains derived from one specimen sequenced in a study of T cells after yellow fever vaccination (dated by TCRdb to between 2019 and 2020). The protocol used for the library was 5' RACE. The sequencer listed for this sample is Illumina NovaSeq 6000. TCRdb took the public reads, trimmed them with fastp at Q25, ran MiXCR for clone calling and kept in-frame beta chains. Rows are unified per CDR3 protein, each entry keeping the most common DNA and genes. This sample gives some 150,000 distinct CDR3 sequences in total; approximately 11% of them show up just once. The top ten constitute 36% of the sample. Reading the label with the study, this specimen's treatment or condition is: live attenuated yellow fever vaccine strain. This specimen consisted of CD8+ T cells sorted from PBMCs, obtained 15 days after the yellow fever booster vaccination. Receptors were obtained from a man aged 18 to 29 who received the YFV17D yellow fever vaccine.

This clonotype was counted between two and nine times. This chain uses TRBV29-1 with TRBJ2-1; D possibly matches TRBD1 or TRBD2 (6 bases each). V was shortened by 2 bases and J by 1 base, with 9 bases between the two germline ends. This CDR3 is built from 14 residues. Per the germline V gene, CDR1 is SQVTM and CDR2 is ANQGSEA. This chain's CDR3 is CSVERGESYNEQFF. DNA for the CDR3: TGCAGCGTTGAAAGGGGGGAATCCTACAATGAGCAGTTCTTC.

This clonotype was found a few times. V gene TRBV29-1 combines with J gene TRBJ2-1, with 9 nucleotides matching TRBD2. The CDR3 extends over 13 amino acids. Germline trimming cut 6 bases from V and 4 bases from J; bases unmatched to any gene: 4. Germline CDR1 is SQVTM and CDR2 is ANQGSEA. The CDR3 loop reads CSVLTSGYNEQFF. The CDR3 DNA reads TGCAGCGTCTTGACTAGCGGTTACAATGAGCAGTTCTTC.

The CDR3 coding sequence is TGTGCCAGTATCGGTGACAATGAGCAGTTCTTC. It codes for CASIGDNEQFF. The V gene is TRBV19, the J gene TRBJ2-1; the D is unclear. Per the germline V gene, CDR1 is LNHDA and CDR2 is SQIVND (reference sequence). The CDR3 sequence is 11 residues long. Trimming removed 7 bases from V and 5 bases from J, with 6 bases in between.

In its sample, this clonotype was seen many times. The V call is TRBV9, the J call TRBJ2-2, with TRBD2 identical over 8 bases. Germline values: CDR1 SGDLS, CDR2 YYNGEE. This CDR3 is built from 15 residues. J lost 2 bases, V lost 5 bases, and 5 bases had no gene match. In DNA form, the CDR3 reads TGTGCCAGCAGTTCTAGCGGGTCCAACACCGGGGAGCTGTTTTTT. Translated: CASSSSGSNTGELFF.

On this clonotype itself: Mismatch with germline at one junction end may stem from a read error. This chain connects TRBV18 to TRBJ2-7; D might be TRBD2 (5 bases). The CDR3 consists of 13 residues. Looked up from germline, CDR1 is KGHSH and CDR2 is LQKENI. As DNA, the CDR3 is TGTGCCAGCTGCCCCTCCGTCTCCTGGGAGCAGGACTTC. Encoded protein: CASCPSVSWEQDF.

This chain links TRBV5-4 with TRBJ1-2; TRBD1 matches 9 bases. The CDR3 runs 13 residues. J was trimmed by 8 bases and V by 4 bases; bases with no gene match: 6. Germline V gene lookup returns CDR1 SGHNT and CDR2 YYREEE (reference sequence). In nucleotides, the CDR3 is TGTGCCAGCAGCGGGACAGGGCGGTCCGGCTACACCTTC. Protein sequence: CASSGTGRSGYTF.

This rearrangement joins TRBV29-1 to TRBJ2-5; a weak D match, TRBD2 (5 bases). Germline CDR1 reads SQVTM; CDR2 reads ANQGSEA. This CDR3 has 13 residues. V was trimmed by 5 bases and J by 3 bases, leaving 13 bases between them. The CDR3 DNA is TGCAGCGTTCTACGGACGGAGGAAGAGACCCAGTACTTC. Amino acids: CSVLRTEEETQYF.

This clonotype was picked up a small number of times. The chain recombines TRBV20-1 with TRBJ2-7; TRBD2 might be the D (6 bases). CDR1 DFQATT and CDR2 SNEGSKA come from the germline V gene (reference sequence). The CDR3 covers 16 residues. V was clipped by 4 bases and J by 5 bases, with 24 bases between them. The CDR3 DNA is TGCAGTGCTACCTACCCTGGGGCGCGGGGAGTTAACGAGCAGTACGTC. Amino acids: CSATYPGARGVNEQYV.

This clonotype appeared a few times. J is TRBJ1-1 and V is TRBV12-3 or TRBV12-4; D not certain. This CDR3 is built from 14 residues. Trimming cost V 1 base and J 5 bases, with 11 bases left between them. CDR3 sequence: CASSLENLRTEAFF. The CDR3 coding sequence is TGTGCCAGCAGTTTAGAAAACCTCCGGACTGAAGCTTTCTTT.

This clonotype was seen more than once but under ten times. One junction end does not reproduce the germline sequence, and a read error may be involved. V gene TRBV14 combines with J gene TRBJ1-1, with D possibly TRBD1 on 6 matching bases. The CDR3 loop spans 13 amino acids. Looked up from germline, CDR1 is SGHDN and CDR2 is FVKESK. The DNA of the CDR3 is TGTGCCAGCAGCCAAGAAAGGAGGGCACACAGGGCCTTT. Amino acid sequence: CASSQERRAHRAF.

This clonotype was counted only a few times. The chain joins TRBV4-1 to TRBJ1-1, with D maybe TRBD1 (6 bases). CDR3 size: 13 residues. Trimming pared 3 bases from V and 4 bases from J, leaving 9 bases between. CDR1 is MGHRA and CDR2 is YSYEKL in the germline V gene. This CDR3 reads CASSHGGATEAFF. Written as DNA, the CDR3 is TGCGCCAGCAGCCATGGGGGGGCCACTGAAGCTTTCTTT.

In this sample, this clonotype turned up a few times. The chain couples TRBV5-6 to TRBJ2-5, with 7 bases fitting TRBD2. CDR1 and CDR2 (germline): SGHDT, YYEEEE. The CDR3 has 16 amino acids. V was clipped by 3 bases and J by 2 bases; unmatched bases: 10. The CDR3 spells CASSYDAGVSQETQYF. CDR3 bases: TGTGCCAGCAGCTACGATGCGGGGGTATCTCAAGAGACCCAGTACTTC.

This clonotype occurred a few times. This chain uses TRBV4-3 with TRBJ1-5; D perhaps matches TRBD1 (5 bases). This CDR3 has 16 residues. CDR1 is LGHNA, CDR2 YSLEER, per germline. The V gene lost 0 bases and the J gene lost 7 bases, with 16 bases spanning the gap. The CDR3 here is CASSQESGQGGQPQHF. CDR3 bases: TGCGCCAGCAGCCAAGAGTCAGGGCAGGGAGGACAGCCCCAGCATTTT.

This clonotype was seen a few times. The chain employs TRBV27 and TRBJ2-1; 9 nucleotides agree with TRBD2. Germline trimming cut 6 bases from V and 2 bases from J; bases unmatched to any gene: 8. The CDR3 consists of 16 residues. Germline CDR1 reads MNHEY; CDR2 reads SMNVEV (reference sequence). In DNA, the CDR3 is TGTGCCAGCAGCTTCCTTAGCGGGGGCCCCTACAATGAGCAGTTCTTC. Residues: CASSFLSGGPYNEQFF.

The CDR3 is CASSYPPGGYTF. The CDR3 DNA sequence: TGTGCCAGCAGCTACCCCCCGGGGGGCTACACCTTC. V gene TRBV7-9 combines with J gene TRBJ1-2; no clear D. CDR1 SEHNR and CDR2 FQNEAQ come from the germline V gene (reference sequence). The CDR3 has 12 residues. V lost 4 bases and J lost 8, with 11 bases in between. Together with reference TRBV7-9 and TRBJ1-2, the CDR3 gives the full variable domain: DTGVSQNPRHKITKRGQNVTFRCDPISEHNRLYWYRQTLGQGPEFLTYFQNEAQLEKSRLLSDRFSAERPKGSFSTLEIQRTEQGDSAMYLCASSYPPGGYTFGSGTRLTVV.

The CDR3 sequence is CASSPRDYDEQFF. The DNA for the CDR3 is TGTGCCAGCAGCCCCAGGGATTACGATGAGCAGTTCTTC. This rearrangement joins TRBV6-2 or TRBV6-3 to TRBJ2-1, with D possibly being TRBD1 (5 bases). Between the trimmed V and J ends, which lost 6 bases and 8 bases, there was a span of 14 bases. Looked up from germline, CDR1 is MNHEY and CDR2 is SVGEGT. The CDR3 contains 13 residues.

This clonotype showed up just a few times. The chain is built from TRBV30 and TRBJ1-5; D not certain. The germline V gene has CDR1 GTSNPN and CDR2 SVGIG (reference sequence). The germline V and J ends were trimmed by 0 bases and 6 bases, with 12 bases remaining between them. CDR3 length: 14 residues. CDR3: CAWSVLGGIQPQHF. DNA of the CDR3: TGTGCCTGGAGTGTACTGGGAGGGATTCAGCCCCAGCATTTT.

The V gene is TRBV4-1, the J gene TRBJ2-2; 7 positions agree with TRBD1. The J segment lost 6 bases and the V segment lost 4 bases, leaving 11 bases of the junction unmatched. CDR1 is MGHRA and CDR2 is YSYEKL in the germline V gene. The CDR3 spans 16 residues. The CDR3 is CASSRRQGLVSGELFF. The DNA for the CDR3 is TGCGCCAGCAGCCGCCGACAGGGTTTAGTATCCGGGGAGCTGTTTTTT.

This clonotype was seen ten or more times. The CDR3 sequence is CASSGGEGGNTEAFF. The DNA of the CDR3 is TGTGCCAGCAGTGGGGGAGAGGGGGGTAACACTGAAGCTTTCTTT. The chain combines TRBV12-3 or TRBV12-4 with TRBJ1-1, with D perhaps matching TRBD1 (6 bases). The CDR3 consists of 15 residues. V lost 5 bases, J lost 2 bases, and 15 bases lay in between.

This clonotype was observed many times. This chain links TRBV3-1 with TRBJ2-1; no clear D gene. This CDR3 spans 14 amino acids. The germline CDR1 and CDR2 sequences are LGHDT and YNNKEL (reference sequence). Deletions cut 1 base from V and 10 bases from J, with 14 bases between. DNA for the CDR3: TGTGCCAGCAGCCAAGGAATCGAGGTGCGGGAGCAGTTCTTC. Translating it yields CASSQGIEVREQFF.

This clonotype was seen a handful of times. CDR3 DNA: TGTGCCAGCGCCCAGGGGACAGAGACCCAGTACTTC. Encoded protein: CASAQGTETQYF. The gene calls are TRBV12-3 or TRBV12-4 and TRBJ2-5, with D possibly being TRBD1 (6 bases). This CDR3 is 12 amino acids long. The V end lost 8 bases, the J end lost 4 bases, and 11 bases lay between the germline ends.

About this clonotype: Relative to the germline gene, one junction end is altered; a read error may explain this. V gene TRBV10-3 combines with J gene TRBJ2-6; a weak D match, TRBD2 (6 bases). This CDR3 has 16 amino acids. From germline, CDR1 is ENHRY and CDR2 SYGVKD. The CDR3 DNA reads TGTGCCATCAGTGGGACCCGGGGGTCTGGTGCCAACGTCCTGACTTTC. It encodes CAISGTRGSGANVLTF.

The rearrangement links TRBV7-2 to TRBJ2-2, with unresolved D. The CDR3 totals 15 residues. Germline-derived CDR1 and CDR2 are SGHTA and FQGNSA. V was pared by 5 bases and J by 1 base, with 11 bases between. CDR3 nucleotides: TGTGCCAGCAGCCGCGAGGCAGGGAACACCGGGGAGCTGTTTTTT. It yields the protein CASSREAGNTGELFF.

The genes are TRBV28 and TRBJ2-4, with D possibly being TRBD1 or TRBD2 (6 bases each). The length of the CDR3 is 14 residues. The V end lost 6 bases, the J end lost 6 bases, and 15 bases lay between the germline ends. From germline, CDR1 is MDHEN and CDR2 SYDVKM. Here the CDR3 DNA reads TGTGCCAGCAGCCTGACAGGACTAATAAACATTCAGTACTTC. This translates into CASSLTGLINIQYF. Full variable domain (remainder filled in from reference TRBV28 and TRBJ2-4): DVKVTQSSRYLVKRTGEKVFLECVQDMDHENMFWYRQDPGLGLRLIYFSYDVKMKEKGDIPEGYSVSREKKERFSLILESASTNQTSMYLCASSLTGLINIQYFGAGTRLSVL.

The CDR3 coding sequence is TGTGCCAGCAGTTTACGTTGGGGGCCTCAAAAAAATGAGCAGTTCTTC. Amino acids: CASSLRWGPQKNEQFF. The V call is TRBV28, the J call TRBJ2-1; D is perhaps TRBD1 (6 bases). This CDR3 contains 16 residues. The germline CDR1 and CDR2 sequences are MDHEN and SYDVKM. Trimming removed 2 bases from V and 7 bases from J, with 18 bases in between. The whole variable domain, remainder taken from reference TRBV28 and TRBJ2-1, is DVKVTQSSRYLVKRTGEKVFLECVQDMDHENMFWYRQDPGLGLRLIYFSYDVKMKEKGDIPEGYSVSREKKERFSLILESASTNQTSMYLCASSLRWGPQKNEQFFGPGTRLTVL.

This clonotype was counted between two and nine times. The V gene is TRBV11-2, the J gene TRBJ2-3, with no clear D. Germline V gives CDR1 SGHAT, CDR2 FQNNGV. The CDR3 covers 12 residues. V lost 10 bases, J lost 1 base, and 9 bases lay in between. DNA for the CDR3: TGTGCCACCGGATGGGGCACAGATACGCAGTATTTT. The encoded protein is CATGWGTDTQYF. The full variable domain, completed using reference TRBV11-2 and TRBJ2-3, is EAGVAQSPRYKIIEKRQSVAFWCNPISGHATLYWYQQILGQGPKLLIQFQNNGVVDDSQLPKDRFSAERLKGVDSTLKIQPAKLEDSAVYLCATGWGTDTQYFGPGTRLTVL.

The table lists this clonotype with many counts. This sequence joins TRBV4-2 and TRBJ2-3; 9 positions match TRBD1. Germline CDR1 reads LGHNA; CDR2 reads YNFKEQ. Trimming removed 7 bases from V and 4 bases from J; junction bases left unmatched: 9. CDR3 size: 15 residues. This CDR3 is CASNYLGQGSDTQYF. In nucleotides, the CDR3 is TGTGCCAGCAACTACCTCGGACAGGGGTCAGATACGCAGTATTTT.

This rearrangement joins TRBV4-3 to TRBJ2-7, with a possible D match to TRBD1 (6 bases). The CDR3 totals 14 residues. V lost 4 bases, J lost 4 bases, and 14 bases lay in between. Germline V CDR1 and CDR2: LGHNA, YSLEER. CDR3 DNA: TGCGCCAGCAGCCCCGGGACATTCTCATACGAGCAGTACTTC. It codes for CASSPGTFSYEQYF.

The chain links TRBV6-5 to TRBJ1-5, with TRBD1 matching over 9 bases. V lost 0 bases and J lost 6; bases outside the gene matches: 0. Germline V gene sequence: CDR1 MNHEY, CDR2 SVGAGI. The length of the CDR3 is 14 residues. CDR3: CASSYSTGGQPQHF. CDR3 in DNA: TGTGCCAGCAGTTACTCGACAGGGGGTCAGCCCCAGCATTTT.

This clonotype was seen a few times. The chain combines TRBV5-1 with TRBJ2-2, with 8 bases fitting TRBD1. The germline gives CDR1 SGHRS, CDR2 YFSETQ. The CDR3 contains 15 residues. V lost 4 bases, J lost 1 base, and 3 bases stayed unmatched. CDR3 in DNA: TGCGCCAGCAGCGCAGGGACAGGGAACACCGGGGAGCTGTTTTTT. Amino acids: CASSAGTGNTGELFF.

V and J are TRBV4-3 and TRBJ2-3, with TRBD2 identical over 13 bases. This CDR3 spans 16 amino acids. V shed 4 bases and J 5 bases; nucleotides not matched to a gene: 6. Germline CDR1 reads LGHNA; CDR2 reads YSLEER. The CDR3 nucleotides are TGCGCCAGCAGCCCGGGACTAGCGGGGCGGAGAGATACGCAGTATTTT. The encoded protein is CASSPGLAGRRDTQYF.